These 28 T cell receptor beta chains were sequenced from one sample in a study of vaccination effects on CD4 cells after COVID-19. Generated by immunoSEQ multiplex PCR, the TCRdb table keeps only in-frame clones and is missing some. The sample holds tens of thousands of clones, roughly three quarters seen once. Expansion of antigen-specific CD4+ T cells with viral peptide pools was carried out by the ViraFEST assay before sequencing. Cultured cells yielded isolated CD4+ T cells after 10 days. Absence of prior SARS-CoV-2 infection characterized the vaccine recipients, who showed negative nucleocapsid antibodies. Antigens of these TCRs are unknown. Material: CD4+ T cells from PBMCs cultured with HCoV-NL63 spike peptides, obtained before COVID-19 vaccination. Receptors were obtained from a human donor who received a COVID-19 vaccine.

This clone appeared a few times. The CDR3 DNA reads TGTGCCTGGAGTGACGGCAGGGGAAACATTCAGTACTTC. Translating it yields CAWSDGRGNIQYF. The chain joins TRBV30 to TRBJ2-4; perhaps TRBD1 as D (6 bases). V was trimmed by 1 base and J by 6 bases, leaving 10 bases between them. CDR1 and CDR2 (germline): GTSNPN, SVGIG (reference sequence). The CDR3 totals 13 residues.

The rearrangement links TRBV5-1 to TRBJ1-1; D remains unclear. Trimming took off 4 bases at V and 2 bases at J, with 9 bases between the two ends. CDR3 length: 13 residues. CDR1 is SGHRS and CDR2 is YFSETQ in the germline V gene. The CDR3 loop is CASSPDGNTEAFF. CDR3 sequence (DNA): TGCGCCAGCAGCCCGGACGGTAACACTGAAGCTTTCTTT. The full variable domain, rest sourced from reference TRBV5-1 and TRBJ1-1, is KAGVTQTPRYLIKTRGQQVTLSCSPISGHRSVSWYQQTPGQGLQFLFEYFSETQRNKGNFPGRFSGRQFSNSRSEMNVSTLELGDSALYLCASSPDGNTEAFFGQGTRLTVV.

The chain recombines TRBV24-1 with TRBJ2-5; 9 nucleotides agree with TRBD1. With V trimmed by 4 bases and J by 1 base, 6 bases remained unmatched. The germline gives CDR1 KGHDR, CDR2 SFDVKD. This CDR3 is built from 16 residues. CDR3 sequence reads: CATSDPTGGPQETQYF. CDR3 DNA sequence: TGTGCCACCAGTGACCCGACAGGGGGACCCCAAGAGACCCAGTACTTC.

The V call is TRBV7-2, the J call TRBJ2-1; TRBD2 matches at 8 bases. The CDR3 is 16 residues long. After removal of 3 bases from V and 4 bases from J, the junction contained 8 bases not matched to a gene. Germline CDR1 SGHTA, CDR2 FQGNSA. The CDR3 reads CASSFSGTREYNEQFF. CDR3 nucleotide sequence: TGTGCCAGCAGCTTCTCCGGGACTAGGGAATACAATGAGCAGTTCTTC.

This clone has more than one count but fewer than ten. The chain links TRBV24-1 to TRBJ1-1; TRBD1 matches at 9 bases. Germline CDR1 KGHDR, CDR2 SFDVKD. Trimming at V came to 2 bases and at J to 8 bases, leaving 5 bases not matched to a gene. The length of the CDR3 is 14 residues. This CDR3 reads CATSDSDRGGEAFF. The CDR3 DNA follows: TGTGCCACCAGTGATTCGGACAGGGGAGGCGAAGCTTTCTTT.

The chain recombines TRBV7-2 with TRBJ1-6; 10 bases map to TRBD1. The CDR3 sequence is 17 residues long. The trim removed 2 bases at V and 5 bases at J, leaving 6 bases unmatched. The V gene's germline CDR1 is SGHTA and CDR2 FQGNSA. CDR3 coding DNA: TGTGCCAGCAGCTTAAGGGGACAGGGGACCAATAATTCACCCCTCCACTTT. It yields the protein CASSLRGQGTNNSPLHF.

This clone was found a few times. This chain uses TRBV29-1 with TRBJ2-3, with TRBD1 matching over 8 bases. Trimming cost V 5 bases and J 2 bases; bases outside gene matches: 3. The CDR3 length is 13 residues. CDR1 and CDR2 from the germline V gene are SQVTM and ANQGSEA. CDR3 DNA sequence: TGCAGCGTTACGGGACAGGACACAGATACGCAGTATTTT. It yields the protein CSVTGQDTDTQYF.

The chain couples TRBV2 to TRBJ2-5; TRBD1 is a possible D gene (5 bases). The germline V and J ends were trimmed by 6 bases and 5 bases, with 13 bases remaining between them. Germline V gene lookup returns CDR1 SNHLY and CDR2 FYNNEI. The CDR3 consists of 13 residues. CDR3 loop: CASRVGVGETQYF. The CDR3 DNA follows: TGTGCCAGCAGGGTAGGGGTGGGTGAGACCCAGTACTTC.

V and J are TRBV6-6 and TRBJ1-3; D uncertain. This CDR3 has 14 amino acids. Trimming removed 6 bases at V and 2 bases at J, with 11 bases between. Per the germline V gene, CDR1 is MNHNY and CDR2 is SVGAGI (reference sequence). The CDR3, as DNA: TGTGCCAGCAGGCAGACTCAACCTGGAAACACCATATATTTT. As protein: CASRQTQPGNTIYF.

In its sample, this clone was seen once. The V call is TRBV7-9, the J call TRBJ2-3; TRBD2 matches at 11 bases. The CDR3 is made up of 17 amino acids. V lost 3 bases to trimming and J lost 0 bases; unmatched junction nucleotides: 5. Germline CDR1 SEHNR, CDR2 FQNEAQ (reference sequence). CDR3 region: CASSLTSGESSTDTQYF. The CDR3 nucleotides read TGTGCCAGCAGCTTGACTAGCGGGGAGTCTAGCACAGATACGCAGTATTTT.

The V gene is TRBV18, the J gene TRBJ1-3, with D possibly being TRBD1 (6 bases). CDR1 KGHSH and CDR2 LQKENI come from the germline V gene. Trimming removed 6 bases from V and 0 bases from J, with 12 bases in between. CDR3 length equals 15 residues. CDR3 in DNA: TGTGCCAGCTCGACCGGGACAAACTCTGGAAACACCATATATTTT. It translates to CASSTGTNSGNTIYF.

The rearrangement links TRBV6-6 to TRBJ1-6; 7 nucleotides agree with TRBD1. Germline V lookup: CDR1 MNHNY, CDR2 SVGAGI (reference sequence). Germline trimming cut 6 bases from V and 10 bases from J; bases unmatched to any gene: 9. CDR3 length equals 14 residues. For the CDR3, the DNA is TGTGCCAGCAGACCACAGGGGTTCGACTCACCCCTCCACTTT. This translates into CASRPQGFDSPLHF.

On this clone itself: This specimen includes other DNA sequences encoding the same CDR3. The chain couples TRBV5-1 to TRBJ2-3; a weak D match, TRBD2 (6 bases). V gave up 0 bases and J gave up 5 bases, with 10 bases separating them. CDR3 length: 14 residues. Germline V lookup: CDR1 SGHRS, CDR2 YFSETQ. CDR3 nucleotides: TGCGCCAGCAGCTTGGGCGGGGTAGGAGATACGCAGTATTTT. Protein sequence: CASSLGGVGDTQYF.

The chain uses TRBV7-3 and TRBJ1-2; TRBD1 matches 11 bases. The V gene's germline CDR1 is SGHTA and CDR2 FQGTGA. Trimming at V came to 5 bases and at J to 8 bases, leaving 4 bases not matched to a gene. The CDR3 runs to 13 residues. The CDR3 DNA follows: TGTGCCAGCAGCAGGACAGGGGGCGGGGGCTACACCTTC. Amino acids: CASSRTGGGGYTF.

The chain carries TRBV3-1 (or the pseudogene TRBV3-2) and TRBJ2-5; 12 nucleotides line up with TRBD1. The CDR3 consists of 19 residues. Trimming took 0 bases from V and 5 from J; bases not matched to a gene: 13. Looked up from germline, CDR1 is LGHDT and CDR2 is YNNKEL (reference sequence). The DNA for the CDR3 is TGTGCCAGCAGCCAAGATTCAAGTGTAGGGACAGGGGGCTACGAGACCCAGTACTTC. Translating gives CASSQDSSVGTGGYETQYF.

The chain uses TRBV4-2 and TRBJ2-3; 8 bases agree with TRBD1. The CDR3 length is 18 residues. CDR1 and CDR2 from the germline V gene are LGHNA and YNFKEQ. V was clipped by 4 bases and J by 6 bases; unmatched bases: 18. Here the CDR3 reads CASSPTGQGGTERDTQYF. As DNA, the CDR3 is TGTGCCAGCAGCCCAACCGGACAGGGAGGAACGGAACGCGATACGCAGTATTTT.

V gene TRBV10-3 combines with J gene TRBJ2-1; TRBD1 or TRBD2 may be the D gene (6 bases each). The CDR3 totals 16 residues. Germline CDR1 reads ENHRY; CDR2 reads SYGVKD. The germline V and J ends were trimmed by 0 bases and 3 bases, with 12 bases remaining between them. The chain's CDR3 is CAISESAGGLYNEQFF. The CDR3 coding sequence is TGTGCCATCAGTGAGTCAGCCGGGGGCCTCTACAATGAGCAGTTCTTC.

This chain links TRBV28 with TRBJ1-1; TRBD1 might be the D (6 bases). Germline values: CDR1 MDHEN, CDR2 SYDVKM. V lost 1 base, J lost 4 bases, and 16 bases lay in between. The CDR3 sequence is 16 residues long. The chain's CDR3 is CASSLLSGAYPTEAFF. The CDR3 DNA reads TGTGCCAGCAGTTTATTGTCAGGGGCTTACCCCACTGAAGCTTTCTTT.

This chain links TRBV6-5 with TRBJ1-1; 8 positions match TRBD1. This CDR3 comprises 12 residues. Unmatched junction bases numbered 3, after V lost 8 bases and J lost 4 bases. Germline CDR1 and CDR2: MNHEY and SVGAGI. This CDR3 is CASGRGPTEAFF. CDR3 sequence (DNA): TGTGCCAGCGGCAGGGGGCCCACTGAAGCTTTCTTT.

The chain carries TRBV5-1 and TRBJ2-6; D not certain. CDR3 length: 16 amino acids. V was cut by 2 bases and J by 4 bases, with 13 bases left in between. CDR1 is SGHRS, CDR2 YFSETQ, per germline. The CDR3 bases are TGCGCCAGCAGCTTTATACCCACGAGGGGGGCCAACGTCCTGACTTTC. Translating it yields CASSFIPTRGANVLTF.

CDR3 in DNA: TGCGCCAGCAGCTTAAGACAGGGGGGCCCAGATACGCAGTATTTT. This sequence encodes CASSLRQGGPDTQYF. V and J are TRBV5-1 and TRBJ2-3, with 9 bases that match TRBD1. Germline CDR1 and CDR2: SGHRS and YFSETQ. V shed 2 bases and J 4 bases; nucleotides not matched to a gene: 5. The CDR3 loop spans 15 amino acids.

This chain uses TRBV5-1 with TRBJ1-1; TRBD1 agrees at 7 bases. The CDR3 is made up of 14 amino acids. The junction had 7 bases not matched to a gene; V was cut back by 4 bases and J by 4 bases. CDR1 and CDR2 from the germline V gene are SGHRS and YFSETQ. CDR3 bases: TGCGCCAGCAGCGGCAGCAGGGGGGTCACTGAAGCTTTCTTT. It encodes CASSGSRGVTEAFF.

The rearrangement links TRBV3-1 (or the pseudogene TRBV3-2) to TRBJ2-7; 7 positions agree with TRBD1. The CDR3 totals 14 residues. V was pared by 4 bases and J by 3 bases, with 6 bases of the junction left unmatched. The germline V gene encodes CDR1 LGHDT and CDR2 YNNKEL (reference sequence). CDR3 sequence reads: CASSPGGQNYEQYV. CDR3 coding DNA: TGTGCCAGCAGCCCTGGGGGACAGAACTACGAGCAGTACGTC.

This chain links TRBV10-3 with TRBJ2-7; 7 bases agree with TRBD2. In germline, CDR1 is ENHRY, CDR2 SYGVKD. Trimming at V came to 3 bases and at J to 5 bases, leaving 7 bases not matched to a gene. This CDR3 has 14 residues. The chain's CDR3 is CAISDPGRENEQYV. CDR3 nucleotide sequence: TGTGCCATCAGTGACCCTGGGAGGGAAAACGAGCAGTACGTC.

The CDR3 sequence: CASSMPGQGHTEAFF. The CDR3, as DNA: TGTGCCAGCAGTATGCCGGGACAGGGGCACACTGAAGCTTTCTTT. J is TRBJ1-1 and V is TRBV6-5; 10 bases map to TRBD1. The CDR3 sequence is 15 residues long. Looked up from germline, CDR1 is MNHEY and CDR2 is SVGAGI. Trimming cost V 5 bases and J 3 bases; bases outside gene matches: 6.

V and J are TRBV30 and TRBJ2-1; D not resolved. This CDR3 has 15 amino acids. V lost 1 base and J 0 bases, leaving 10 bases between the germline ends. Germline CDR1 reads GTSNPN; CDR2 reads SVGIG (reference sequence). CDR3 residues: CAWSEGRPSYNEQFF. The CDR3 DNA reads as TGTGCCTGGAGTGAGGGCAGACCCTCCTACAATGAGCAGTTCTTC.

The rearrangement uses TRBV5-6 and TRBJ1-4; D call uncertain. This CDR3 spans 14 amino acids. Germline CDR1 is SGHDT and CDR2 is YYEEEE. V lost 5 bases and J 1 base, leaving 9 bases between the germline ends. Here the CDR3 reads CASRRYQTNEKLFF. The CDR3 DNA reads TGTGCCAGCAGGCGATATCAAACTAATGAAAAACTGTTTTTT. Full variable domain (outside the CDR3, taken from reference TRBV5-6 and TRBJ1-4): DAGVTQSPTHLIKTRGQQVTLRCSPKSGHDTVSWYQQALGQGPQFIFQYYEEEERQRGNFPDRFSGHQFPNYSSELNVNALLLGDSALYLCASRRYQTNEKLFFGSGTQLSVL.

The chain has TRBV29-1 and TRBJ1-4; the D gene is possibly TRBD1 (5 bases). Germline loops: CDR1 SQVTM, CDR2 ANQGSEA. Trimming removed 1 base from V and 8 bases from J, with 14 bases in between. This CDR3 has 14 residues. DNA for the CDR3: TGCAGCGTTGAAGGCTACGACAGAGGGGAAAAACTGTTTTTT. Translating it yields CSVEGYDRGEKLFF.